A single sample is the source of the 9 T cell receptor beta chains below, sequenced in a study of T cell responses to AZD1222 COVID-19 vaccine. Produced via immunoSEQ multiplex PCR; TCRdb's table is partial and in-frame only. Of roughly 100,000 clones in the sample, 70% to 90% are singletons; the top ten hold about an eighth. The sample in question was peripheral blood, obtained on day 0 of AZD1222 vaccination. The receptor source for this set is an adult in good health.

The chain carries TRBV5-1 and TRBJ2-7; possible D gene TRBD1, 5 bases. The germline V and J ends were trimmed by 4 bases and 2 bases, with 13 bases remaining between them. In germline, CDR1 is SGHRS, CDR2 YFSETQ. CDR3 length: 14 amino acids. The chain's CDR3 is CASSPGHRAYEQYF. CDR3 DNA sequence: TGCGCCAGCAGCCCCGGACACCGGGCCTACGAGCAGTACTTC.

This rearrangement joins TRBV6-2 or TRBV6-3 to TRBJ2-5, with D uncertain. The germline V and J ends were trimmed by 0 bases and 7 bases, with 9 bases remaining between them. The CDR3 runs to 13 residues. Germline loops: CDR1 MNHEY, CDR2 SVGEGT. DNA for the CDR3: TGTGCCAGCAGTTACTCCGAAGCTGGGACCCAGTACTTC. Translated, it gives CASSYSEAGTQYF.

The CDR3 here is CASSLGLAGITQETQYF. The CDR3 bases are TGTGCCAGCAGCCTGGGACTAGCGGGCATAACCCAAGAGACCCAGTACTTC. The chain carries TRBV7-9 and TRBJ2-5; TRBD2 aligns across 12 bases. The length of the CDR3 is 17 residues. V shed 5 bases, J shed 1 base, and the junction held 8 bases outside the gene matches. Germline V CDR1 and CDR2: SEHNR, FQNEAQ (reference sequence).

This CDR3 is CASSSLQGTEAFF. CDR3 nucleotides: TGTGCCAGCAGCTCTCTTCAGGGGACTGAAGCTTTCTTT. V usage is TRBV7-8 and J usage is TRBJ1-1; D is perhaps TRBD1 (6 bases). Between the trimmed V and J ends, which lost 4 bases and 5 bases, there was a span of 11 bases. Germline V gives CDR1 SGHVS, CDR2 FQNEAQ. The CDR3 covers 13 residues.

The V gene is TRBV5-6, the J gene TRBJ1-1; no reliable D call. V was cut by 3 bases and J by 1 base, with 13 bases left in between. The germline V gene has CDR1 SGHDT and CDR2 YYEEEE. The CDR3 has 15 amino acids. The DNA for the CDR3 is TGTGCCAGCAGCTCGATCACCAAGCCGAACACTGAAGCTTTCTTT. It specifies CASSSITKPNTEAFF.

The chain uses TRBV28 and TRBJ1-5, with 7 nucleotides matching TRBD1. Germline CDR1 and CDR2: MDHEN and SYDVKM. With 5 bases clipped from V and 5 bases from J, the junction kept 12 bases outside the gene matches. This CDR3 is built from 16 residues. Here the CDR3 reads CASSPTGAQLYQPQHF. In DNA, the CDR3 is TGTGCCAGCAGTCCAACAGGGGCACAGTTGTATCAGCCCCAGCATTTT.

The chain uses TRBV5-1 and TRBJ2-7, with 8 bases matching TRBD1. V dropped 4 bases and J dropped 7; count of bases not matched to a gene: 7. From germline, CDR1 is SGHRS and CDR2 YFSETQ. The CDR3 extends over 13 amino acids. For the CDR3, the DNA is TGCGCCAGCAGCCTCGGGACAGGTATGGAGCAGTACTTC. Its translation: CASSLGTGMEQYF. The complete variable domain, with remaining parts taken from reference TRBV5-1 and TRBJ2-7, reads KAGVTQTPRYLIKTRGQQVTLSCSPISGHRSVSWYQQTPGQGLQFLFEYFSETQRNKGNFPGRFSGRQFSNSRSEMNVSTLELGDSALYLCASSLGTGMEQYFGPGTRLTVT.

The rearrangement uses TRBV7-9 and TRBJ2-3; 10 positions match TRBD2. V lost 6 bases to trimming and J lost 4 bases; unmatched junction nucleotides: 4. Germline lookup yields CDR1 SEHNR and CDR2 FQNEAQ (reference sequence). The CDR3 has 14 amino acids. DNA of the CDR3: TGTGCCAGCAGGTCAGCGGGGGGGGCAGATACGCAGTATTTT. Translated, it gives CASRSAGGADTQYF.

The chain employs TRBV29-1 and TRBJ2-3, with D perhaps being TRBD1 or TRBD2 (6 bases each). With 5 bases removed from V and 5 bases from J, the gap between germline ends came to 14 bases. CDR1 and CDR2 (germline): SQVTM, ANQGSEA. CDR3 length: 13 amino acids. This CDR3 is CSVRGGRGDTQYF. The CDR3 DNA reads TGCAGCGTTCGGGGAGGCAGGGGAGATACGCAGTATTTT.